The next 11 T cell receptor beta chains were all read from a single sample in a study of shared clonotypes between healthy human individuals (TCRdb year 2020). Libraries were prepared through the immunoSEQ multiplex PCR assay. Held by TCRdb, this immuneACCESS table contains in-frame sequences only and omits some clones. Under half of the omission traces to an unresolved V gene where checked; the cause of the rest is unknown. For this sample there are some 2,100,000 clones; 93% appear just once. Clones ranked in the top ten supply 1.7% of the sample. CD8 naive samples consisted of CD45RO-negative cells that were positively selected for CCR7, yielding a CD45RA+CCR7+ population without TemRA cells. The sequenced material came from naive CD8+ T cells from PBMCs. The cell subset or site label, read with the paper, signifies: CD45RA+CCR7+. The source is a man younger than 35 in good health. Some clones in this sample may be carry-over from other donors' samples.

The J gene is TRBJ2-1, the V gene TRBV7-2; either TRBD1 or TRBD2 may fit D (5 bases each). Trimming cost V 6 bases and J 3 bases, with 21 bases left between them. The CDR3 spans 17 residues. The germline gives CDR1 SGHTA, CDR2 FQGNSA. The CDR3 sequence is CASSRDPSKRFYNEQFF. CDR3 sequence (DNA): TGTGCCAGCAGTCGGGACCCCTCAAAGCGGTTCTACAATGAGCAGTTCTTC.

V usage is TRBV7-9 and J usage is TRBJ2-7; 8 bases map to TRBD1. The CDR3 sequence is 13 residues long. CDR1 is SEHNR and CDR2 is FQNEAQ in the germline V gene (reference sequence). Germline trimming cut 5 bases from V and 7 bases from J; bases unmatched to any gene: 7. In nucleotides, the CDR3 is TGTGCCAGCAGCCCTCAGGGGGCTGGGGAGCAGTACTTC. Residues: CASSPQGAGEQYF.

This rearrangement joins TRBV19 to TRBJ1-2; D is possibly TRBD1 (5 bases). Trimming removed 8 bases from V and 3 bases from J, with 13 bases in between. There are 13 residues in the CDR3. Germline V gene sequence: CDR1 LNHDA, CDR2 SQIVND (reference sequence). CDR3 in amino acids: CASGGSGYYGYTF. DNA for the CDR3: TGTGCCAGTGGGGGATCAGGGTACTATGGCTACACCTTC.

The V and J genes are TRBV4-2 and TRBJ2-3; 7 positions agree with TRBD2. Trimming removed 2 bases from V and 2 bases from J; junction bases left unmatched: 10. Looked up from germline, CDR1 is LGHNA and CDR2 is YNFKEQ. This CDR3 is 17 amino acids long. The CDR3 here is CASSQSSREPFTDTQYF. CDR3 DNA: TGTGCCAGCAGCCAATCCTCGCGGGAGCCATTCACAGATACGCAGTATTTT.

This chain connects TRBV5-6 to TRBJ2-1, with D unclear. The germline V gene has CDR1 SGHDT and CDR2 YYEEEE. The CDR3 extends over 17 amino acids. Trimming removed 4 bases at V and 0 bases at J, with 17 bases between. The CDR3 loop is CASSRSQWQSSYNEQFF. The CDR3 bases are TGTGCCAGCAGCCGTTCCCAGTGGCAGAGCTCCTACAATGAGCAGTTCTTC. Full variable domain (missing parts from reference TRBV5-6 and TRBJ2-1): DAGVTQSPTHLIKTRGQQVTLRCSPKSGHDTVSWYQQALGQGPQFIFQYYEEEERQRGNFPDRFSGHQFPNYSSELNVNALLLGDSALYLCASSRSQWQSSYNEQFFGPGTRLTVL.

The V call is TRBV4-2, the J call TRBJ2-1, with TRBD2 matching 10 bases. Trimming removed 1 base from V and 1 base from J; junction bases left unmatched: 10. Germline V gives CDR1 LGHNA, CDR2 YNFKEQ. The CDR3 runs 19 residues. The CDR3: CASSQATSGPERSYNEQFF. Written as DNA, the CDR3 is TGTGCCAGCAGCCAAGCGACTAGCGGGCCAGAGAGGTCCTACAATGAGCAGTTCTTC.

The rearrangement links TRBV4-2 to TRBJ2-2; 12 positions match TRBD2. Germline V lookup: CDR1 LGHNA, CDR2 YNFKEQ. The CDR3 runs 17 residues. The trim removed 4 bases at V and 6 bases at J, leaving 9 bases unmatched. CDR3 in amino acids: CASSPLTSGSHPGELFF. CDR3 DNA: TGTGCCAGCAGCCCCTTGACTAGCGGGAGTCACCCCGGGGAGCTGTTTTTT.

V is TRBV9 and J is TRBJ2-1; TRBD2 agrees at 8 bases. J lost 5 bases, V lost 0 bases, and 16 bases had no gene match. The CDR3 is 19 residues long. Germline V gene data show CDR1 as SGDLS and CDR2 as YYNGEE. CDR3 loop: CASSVALRVGLAGDNEQFF. The CDR3 DNA reads TGTGCCAGCAGCGTAGCTTTACGGGTGGGGCTAGCGGGTGACAATGAGCAGTTCTTC.

The rearrangement uses TRBV4-1 and TRBJ2-7; tentatively, D is TRBD2 (6 bases). Trimming cost V 0 bases and J 7 bases, with 16 bases left between them. Germline V gene data show CDR1 as MGHRA and CDR2 as YSYEKL. The CDR3 is 15 residues long. Written as DNA, the CDR3 is TGCGCCAGCAGCCAAGATTTGGGGGGATTGGAAGAGCAGTACTTC. Protein product: CASSQDLGGLEEQYF.

V gene TRBV27 combines with J gene TRBJ2-2, with 9 bases that match TRBD2. The CDR3 totals 18 residues. Trimming cost V 8 bases and J 5 bases; bases outside gene matches: 18. CDR1 and CDR2 (germline): MNHEY, SMNVEV (reference sequence). The CDR3 spells CASATLAGPTKRTGELFF. The CDR3 nucleotides read TGTGCCAGCGCGACACTAGCGGGCCCGACAAAGCGGACCGGGGAGCTGTTTTTT.

V is TRBV7-9 and J is TRBJ2-5, with 8 nucleotides matching TRBD1. V was pared by 6 bases and J by 1 base, with 1 base of the junction left unmatched. The CDR3 length is 13 residues. CDR1 and CDR2 (germline): SEHNR, FQNEAQ (reference sequence). The CDR3 loop reads CASRQGVQETQYF. The DNA for the CDR3 is TGTGCCAGCAGACAGGGGGTCCAAGAGACCCAGTACTTC.